This T cell receptor beta chain was sequenced in a study of beta chain features in type 1 diabetes. The study's findings and limits: Researchers report that Type 1 diabetes patients had moderately but significantly shorter TCRB CDR3s across all four CD4+ subsets. More deletions and fewer insertions at VDJ junctions were seen in type 1 diabetes patients.

In germline, CDR1 is LNHDA, CDR2 SQIVND (reference sequence). Trimming pared 5 bases from V and 1 base from J, leaving 14 bases between. The CDR3 length is 15 residues. About this clone itself: Its antigen is not known.

What was sequenced were expressed TCRB transcripts, since all of the isolated RNA had been reverse transcribed. Clones were sequenced by immunoSEQ multiplex PCR, and TCRdb holds only the in-frame ones, with some missing. This table has 400,000 or so clones, around 13% appearing once. This receptor was obtained from a woman younger than 30 with type 1 diabetes. The sequencing sample was made of naive CD4+ T cells from blood. This chain connects TRBV19 to TRBJ1-1; possibly TRBD1 for D (5 bases). The CDR3 here is CASSSPGGTNTEAFF. In DNA form, the CDR3 reads TGTGCCAGTAGTTCACCGGGAGGGACGAACACTGAAGCTTTCTTT.